These T cell receptor beta chains were read from a single sample in a study of response to subunit inactivated influenza vaccine. TCRdb re-derived calls from the RT-PCR reads in MiXCR, one entry per CDR3 protein. Found here are hundreds of thousands of distinct CDR3 sequences, 25% of them singletons; the top ten hold less than 2.5%. Sequencing was performed on CD4+ T cells sorted from PBMCs, taken roughly 5 days after vaccination. All receptors come from a man in his fifties or sixties who received an inactivated influenza vaccine. Each CDR3 is given with its conserved first and last residue. Each record gives: clone size, J gene, D gene, V gene, CDR3 DNA, CDR3 protein. The D gene is left open where the match is weak. A clone size is listed for some rows: how often the clone was seen (once, few, many), or a class if it is expanded.

NA | TRBJ2-1 | NA | TRBV3-1 | TGTGCCAGCAGCCAAGATCGACAGCCTTTCTACGAGCAGTTCTTC | CASSQDRQPFYEQFF
NA | TRBJ1-1 | NA | TRBV7-9 | TGTGCCAGCAGCTTAGACAGGTGGCAGGGGAACACTGAAGCTTTCTTT | CASSLDRWQGNTEAFF
NA | TRBJ2-7 | TRBD1 | TRBV5-6 | TGTGCCAGCAGCTTGGTTACAGGGGGCTTCTACGAGCAGTACTTC | CASSLVTGGFYEQYF
NA | TRBJ1-1 | NA | TRBV7-2 | TGTGCCAGCAGCTTAGTCTCAGGGAACACTGAAGCTTTCTTT | CASSLVSGNTEAFF
few | TRBJ2-2 | TRBD1 | TRBV4-2 | TGTGCCAGCAGCCAAGATTTGCACAGGGGCGAATTAGAAGCAACCGGGGAGCTGTTTTTT | CASSQDLHRGELEATGELFF
NA | TRBJ2-1 | NA | TRBV7-9 | TGTGCCAGCAGCTCGATCGCCGGATATGAGCAGTTCTTC | CASSSIAGYEQFF
NA | TRBJ2-5 | TRBD2 | TRBV16 | TGTGCCAGCAGCCAATTATCTAGCGGGGAGACCCAGTACTTC | CASSQLSSGETQYF
NA | TRBJ2-5 | TRBD2 | TRBV7-2 | TGTGCCAGCAGCCCCCACAGCGGGGGGGCTGGAGAGACCCAGTACTTC | CASSPHSGGAGETQYF
once | TRBJ1-2 | TRBD1 | TRBV9 | TGTGCCAGCAGCGTAGAGACAGGGACGCATGGCTACACCTTC | CASSVETGTHGYTF
NA | TRBJ1-2 | NA | TRBV6-5 | TGTGCCAGCAGTTACTCGACTCCCACAAACTATGGCTACACCTTC | CASSYSTPTNYGYTF
few | TRBJ1-1 | NA | TRBV30 | TGTGCCTGGAGTCCACGAAGGGGCACTGAAGCTTTCTTT | CAWSPRRGTEAFF
NA | TRBJ2-7 | NA | TRBV5-6 | TGTGCCAGCAGCTTGCTGGGACACTACGAGCAGTACTTC | CASSLLGHYEQYF
NA | TRBJ1-1 | NA | TRBV29-1 | TGCAGCGTTGCGGGGGTTAACACTGAAGCTTTCTTT | CSVAGVNTEAFF
NA | TRBJ1-6 | TRBD1 | TRBV12-3/TRBV12-4 | TGTGCCAGCAGCCGGGACAGGGAAATATCACCCCTCCACTTT | CASSRDREISPLHF
NA | TRBJ2-5 | TRBD1 | TRBV12-3/TRBV12-4 | TGTGCCAGCAGTTTCCGGGACAGGGGGAGGTATGAGACCCAGTACTTC | CASSFRDRGRYETQYF
few | TRBJ2-7 | NA | TRBV10-3 | TGTGCCATCACGGCTCATCAGGCCTACGAGCAGTACTTC | CAITAHQAYEQYF
NA | TRBJ2-7 | NA | TRBV7-6 | TGTGCCAGCAGCTCCGGACCCACGGTGGCCTACGAGCAGTACTTC | CASSSGPTVAYEQYF
NA | TRBJ1-5 | NA | TRBV7-9 | TGTGCCAGCAGCACGGCGGGCAATCAGCCCCAGCATTTT | CASSTAGNQPQHF
NA | TRBJ2-4 | NA | TRBV2 | TGTGCCAGCAGGACGGGGGCAGGGAGGAGGGAAAACATTCAGTACTTC | CASRTGAGRRENIQYF
NA | TRBJ2-1 | TRBD2 | TRBV5-1 | TGCGCCAGCAGCTTGTCGCCTAGCGGGAGGTACAATGAGCAGTTCTTC | CASSLSPSGRYNEQFF
NA | TRBJ1-5 | TRBD1 | TRBV12-3/TRBV12-4 | TGTGCCAGCAGTTTAGGAGGACAGGGGAGCGGGCAGCCCCAGCATTTT | CASSLGGQGSGQPQHF
NA | TRBJ1-1 | TRBD1 | TRBV3-1 | TGTGCCAGCAGCCAACGTCGCGACAGGGTCACTGAAGCTTTCTTT | CASSQRRDRVTEAFF